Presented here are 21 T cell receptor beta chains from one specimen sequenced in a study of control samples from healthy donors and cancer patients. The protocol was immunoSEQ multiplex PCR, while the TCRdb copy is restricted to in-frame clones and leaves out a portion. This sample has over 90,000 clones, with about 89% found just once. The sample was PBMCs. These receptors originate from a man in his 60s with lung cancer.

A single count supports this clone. CDR3 sequence (DNA): TGTGCCGGGTTCCGGGACAGGGAATCAGAGACCCAGTACTTC. Its translation: CAGFRDRESETQYF. This rearrangement joins TRBV2 to TRBJ2-5, with 9 positions matching TRBD1. The length of the CDR3 is 14 residues. Germline V gene sequence: CDR1 SNHLY, CDR2 FYNNEI. V trimming: 11 bases; J trimming: 4 bases; junction bases outside the gene matches: 11.

The CDR3 loop is CASSISGVNTEAFF. DNA for the CDR3: TGTGCCAGTAGTATATCAGGGGTGAACACTGAAGCTTTCTTT. This chain joins TRBV19 and TRBJ1-1; possible D gene TRBD1, 6 bases. CDR1 and CDR2 from the germline V gene are LNHDA and SQIVND (reference sequence). V was cut by 2 bases and J by 0 bases, with 7 bases left in between. The CDR3 length is 14 residues.

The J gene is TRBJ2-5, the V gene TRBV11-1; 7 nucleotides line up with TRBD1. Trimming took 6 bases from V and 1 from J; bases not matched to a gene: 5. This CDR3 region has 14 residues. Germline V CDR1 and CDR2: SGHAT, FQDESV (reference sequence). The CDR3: CASRLTGAQETQYF. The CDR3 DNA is TGTGCCAGCAGGCTTACAGGGGCCCAAGAGACCCAGTACTTC.

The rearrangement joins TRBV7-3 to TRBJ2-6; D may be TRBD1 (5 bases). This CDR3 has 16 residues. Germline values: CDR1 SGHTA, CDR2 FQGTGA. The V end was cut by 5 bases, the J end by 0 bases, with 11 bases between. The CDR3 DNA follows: TGTGCCAGCAGCGCTCAGGGTTTCTCTGGGGCCAACGTCCTGACTTTC. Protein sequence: CASSAQGFSGANVLTF.

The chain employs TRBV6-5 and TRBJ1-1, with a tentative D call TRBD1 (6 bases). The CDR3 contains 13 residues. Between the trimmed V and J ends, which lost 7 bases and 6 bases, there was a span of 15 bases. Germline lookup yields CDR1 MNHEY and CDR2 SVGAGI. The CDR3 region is CASTPPQGSEAFF. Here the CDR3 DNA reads TGTGCCAGCACCCCGCCCCAGGGGTCTGAAGCTTTCTTT.

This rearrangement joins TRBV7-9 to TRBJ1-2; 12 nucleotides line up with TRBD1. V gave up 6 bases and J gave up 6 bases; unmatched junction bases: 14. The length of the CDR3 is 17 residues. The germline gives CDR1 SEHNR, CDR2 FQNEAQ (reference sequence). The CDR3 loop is CASSSGTGGASRDGYTF. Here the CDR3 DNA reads TGTGCCAGCAGTTCCGGGACAGGGGGCGCCTCTCGAGATGGCTACACCTTC.

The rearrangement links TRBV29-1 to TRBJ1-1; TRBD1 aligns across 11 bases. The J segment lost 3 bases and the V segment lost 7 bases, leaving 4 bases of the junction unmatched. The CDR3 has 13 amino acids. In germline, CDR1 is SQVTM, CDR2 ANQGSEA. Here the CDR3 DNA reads TGCAGCGGTGGGGACAGGGGGTACACTGAAGCTTTCTTT. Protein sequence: CSGGDRGYTEAFF.

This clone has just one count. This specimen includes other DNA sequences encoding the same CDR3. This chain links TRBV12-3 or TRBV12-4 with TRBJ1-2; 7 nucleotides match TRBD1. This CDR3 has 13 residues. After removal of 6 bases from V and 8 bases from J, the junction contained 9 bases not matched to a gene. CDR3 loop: CASRQGQGGGYTF. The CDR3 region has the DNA TGTGCCAGCAGACAGGGGCAGGGGGGGGGCTACACCTTC.

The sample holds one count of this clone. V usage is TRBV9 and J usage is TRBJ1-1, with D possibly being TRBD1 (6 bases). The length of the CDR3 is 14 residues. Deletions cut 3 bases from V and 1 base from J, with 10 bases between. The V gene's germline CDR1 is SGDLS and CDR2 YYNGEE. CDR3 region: CASSARQANTEAFF. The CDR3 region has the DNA TGTGCCAGCAGCGCCCGACAGGCGAACACTGAAGCTTTCTTT.

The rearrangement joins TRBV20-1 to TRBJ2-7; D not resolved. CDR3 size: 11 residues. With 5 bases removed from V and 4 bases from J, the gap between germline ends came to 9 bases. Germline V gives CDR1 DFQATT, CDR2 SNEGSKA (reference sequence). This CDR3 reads CSAYNGYEQYV. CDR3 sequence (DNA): TGCAGTGCTTATAACGGATACGAGCAGTACGTC.

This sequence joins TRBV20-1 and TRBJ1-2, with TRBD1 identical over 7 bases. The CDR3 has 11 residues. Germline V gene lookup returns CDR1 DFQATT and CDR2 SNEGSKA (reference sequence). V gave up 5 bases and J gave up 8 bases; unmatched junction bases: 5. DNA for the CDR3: TGCAGTGCTGACCAGGGGGGAGGCTACACCTTC. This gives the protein CSADQGGGYTF.

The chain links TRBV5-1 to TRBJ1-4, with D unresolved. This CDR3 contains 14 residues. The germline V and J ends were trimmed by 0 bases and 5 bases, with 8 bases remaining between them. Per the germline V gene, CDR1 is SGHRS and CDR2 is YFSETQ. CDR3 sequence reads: CASSLVAANEKLFF. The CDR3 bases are TGCGCCAGCAGCTTGGTGGCAGCGAATGAAAAACTGTTTTTT.

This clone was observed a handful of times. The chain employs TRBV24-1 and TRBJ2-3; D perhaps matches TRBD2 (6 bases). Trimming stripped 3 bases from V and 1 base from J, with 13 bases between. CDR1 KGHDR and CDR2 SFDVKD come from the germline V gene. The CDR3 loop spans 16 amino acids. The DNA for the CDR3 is TGTGCCACCAGTGATAGGGACTGGGTGCGCACAGATACGCAGTATTTT. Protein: CATSDRDWVRTDTQYF.

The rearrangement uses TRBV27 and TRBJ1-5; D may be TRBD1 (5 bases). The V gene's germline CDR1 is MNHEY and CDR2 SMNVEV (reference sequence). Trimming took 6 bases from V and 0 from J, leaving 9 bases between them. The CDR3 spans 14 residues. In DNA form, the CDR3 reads TGTGCCAGCAGACAGACAGTTAGCAATCAGCCCCAGCATTTT. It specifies CASRQTVSNQPQHF.

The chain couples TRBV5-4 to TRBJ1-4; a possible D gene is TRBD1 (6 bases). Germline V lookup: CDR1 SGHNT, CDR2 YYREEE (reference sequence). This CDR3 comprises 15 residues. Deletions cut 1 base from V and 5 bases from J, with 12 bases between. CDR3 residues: CASSLMRGTNEKLFF. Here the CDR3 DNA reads TGTGCCAGCAGCTTGATGAGGGGGACGAATGAAAAACTGTTTTTT.

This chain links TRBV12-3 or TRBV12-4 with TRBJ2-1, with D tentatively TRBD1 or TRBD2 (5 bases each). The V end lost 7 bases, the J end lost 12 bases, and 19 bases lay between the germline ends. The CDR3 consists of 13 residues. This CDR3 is CASKTPLGTAQFF. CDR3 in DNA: TGTGCCAGCAAAACCCCACTTGGGACGGCGCAGTTCTTC.

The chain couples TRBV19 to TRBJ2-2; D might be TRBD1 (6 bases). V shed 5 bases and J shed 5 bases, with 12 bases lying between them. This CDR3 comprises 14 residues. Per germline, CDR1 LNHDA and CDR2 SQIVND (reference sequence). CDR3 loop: CASSFNRATGELFF. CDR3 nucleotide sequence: TGTGCCAGTAGTTTTAACAGGGCGACCGGGGAGCTGTTTTTT.

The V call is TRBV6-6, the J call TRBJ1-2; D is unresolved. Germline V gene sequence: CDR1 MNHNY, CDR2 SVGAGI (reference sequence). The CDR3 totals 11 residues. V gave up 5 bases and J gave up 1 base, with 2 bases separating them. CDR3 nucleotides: TGTGCCAGCAGTCGTAACTATGGCTACACCTTC. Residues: CASSRNYGYTF.

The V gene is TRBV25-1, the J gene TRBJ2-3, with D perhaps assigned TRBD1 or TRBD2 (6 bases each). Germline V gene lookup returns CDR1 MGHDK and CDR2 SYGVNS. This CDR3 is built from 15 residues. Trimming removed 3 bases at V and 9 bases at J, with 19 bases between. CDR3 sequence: CASSDVRDSRGTQYF. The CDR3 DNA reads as TGTGCCAGCAGTGACGTTCGGGACTCTAGGGGGACGCAGTATTTT.

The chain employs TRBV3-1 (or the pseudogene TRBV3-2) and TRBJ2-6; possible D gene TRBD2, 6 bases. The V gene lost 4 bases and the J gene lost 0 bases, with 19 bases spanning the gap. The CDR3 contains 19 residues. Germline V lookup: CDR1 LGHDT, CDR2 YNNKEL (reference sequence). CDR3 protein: CASSPHSGRESSGANVLTF. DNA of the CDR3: TGTGCCAGCAGCCCCCATTCGGGACGGGAGAGCTCTGGGGCCAACGTCCTGACTTTC.

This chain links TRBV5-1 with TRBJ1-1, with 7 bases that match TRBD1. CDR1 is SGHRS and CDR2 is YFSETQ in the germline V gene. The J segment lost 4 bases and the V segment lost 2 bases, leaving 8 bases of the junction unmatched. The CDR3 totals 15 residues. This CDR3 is CASSLVFQGGTEAFF. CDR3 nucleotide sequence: TGCGCCAGCAGCTTAGTCTTTCAGGGGGGCACTGAAGCTTTCTTT.